The present T cell receptor (beta chain) was sequenced within a study of beta chain features in type 1 diabetes. Study results and limitations: VDJ junctions sequenced from type 1 diabetes patients showed fewer insertions and more deletions. HLA influence on TCRB rearrangement stayed unresolved here.

The sequenced template was cDNA made from the entire isolated RNA. Assay used: immunoSEQ multiplex PCR; TCRdb lists only in-frame clones, some missing. The sample lists 810,000 or so clones, 17% occurring once. This clone occurred a few times. As yet, its antigen is unknown. Germline V gives CDR1 PRHDT, CDR2 FYEKMQ (reference sequence). The V and J ends lost 0 bases and 5 bases respectively, with 10 bases between them. CDR3 length: 14 residues. The TCR sequence derives from a woman aged 18 to 35 in good health. The genes are TRBV13 and TRBJ1-1, with no clear D. The specimen sequenced was naive CD4+ T cells from blood. This chain's CDR3 is CASSLGLRLTEAFF. CDR3 nucleotides: TGTGCCAGCAGCTTAGGGCTGAGGTTGACTGAAGCTTTCTTT.